Listed here is a single TCR beta chain. No cognate antigen has been identified for it. No much larger clonotype is one base removed from it; base qualities were not supplied. The cysteine opens and the phenylalanine closes a CDR3 of 16 amino acids. The entry retains the CDR3 DNA only, 48 bases that are in frame from base 1. Clipping removes 4 bases from V and 7 bases from J, with 10 as the unmatched junction base count. CDR1 and CDR2, looked up from the germline V gene, are LGHNA and YNFKEQ. The library was made by the immunoSEQ multiplex PCR assay. The multiplex PCR relied on a mix of 60 forward primers for TCR Vbeta segments and 13 reverse primers for TCR Jbeta segments. Amplification of the CDR3 region of rearranged TCR beta genes was performed with a multiplex PCR assay on genomic DNA. Amplified TCR beta libraries were sequenced as 87-base-pair reads on the Illumina HiSeq System. Per the authors' processing: A later analysis counted tens of millions of unique TCR beta chains across the 670 or so repertoires, and around 9.9 million of these chains were shared by at least two donors. Raw reads were error-corrected and collapsed into unique sequences with a nearest-neighbor algorithm that merged closely related sequences to remove PCR and sequencing errors. CDR3 sequences were aligned to IMGT reference sequences to assign V, D and J gene segments. For a sequence to be retained, at least a six-nucleotide match to both a V gene segment and a J gene segment was required. Rearrangements were classified as productive when the CDR3 lacked stop codons and remained in frame with V and J, and all other rearrangements were classified as non-productive. Following IMGT convention, CDR3 was defined as the stretch from the second conserved V-encoded cysteine to the conserved J-encoded phenylalanine. In an earlier analysis of more than 550 of the donors, sequences lacking an unambiguous match to a single V gene segment were excluded. In an earlier analysis of a few hundred of the donors, V segments were called functional above 56.7% productive rearrangements and were called segregating when the between-donor standard deviation exceeded 5%. To diagnose cytomegalovirus status from the catalog of TCR beta chain sequences, a statistical classification framework was built. In a later analysis, V and J genes were assigned by comparing TCR nucleotide sequences against IMGT/GENE-DB human TR gene sequences. Using the TCRdist pipeline, a later analysis assigned CDR3 sequences along with most-parsimonious VDJ recombination scenarios. In a later analysis, each TCR beta chain was defined by its CDR3 amino acid sequence together with its V-gene family, and reads lacking a unique V-gene family were excluded. As a way to deal with suspected cross-contamination and a sequencing artifact, a later analysis dropped roughly 600 nucleotide sequences that were highly shared and had low generation probability. A later analysis calculated a clonal expansion index for each public chain from normalized within-repertoire ranks of inferred template counts. Generation probabilities in a later analysis came from a VDJ recombination model fitted to out-of-frame rearrangements, and those results were checked against IGoR. In a later analysis, TCR-TCR, TCR-HLA and TCR-CMV co-occurrence was scored with hypergeometric tests, and a repertoire-size bias correction was applied to TCR pairs. In a later analysis, false discovery rates were estimated by permuting HLA or CMV assignments 20 times. In a later analysis, co-occurring TCRs were grouped with DBSCAN, and TCRdist sequence similarity was added when clustering was performed within HLA-allele-positive subsets. Repertoires with fewer than 30,000 or more than 120,000 public chains were left out of co-occurrence clustering, as were a few repertoires with anomalous nucleotide sharing. TCRdb's version of the immuneACCESS table is confined to in-frame rearrangements and falls short of the full clone set. An unresolved V gene accounts for under half of the shortfall where checked; the remainder is of unknown origin. V, J and clone size are those of that table, while D and trimming were read from the DNA. The sample profile shows some 250,000 clones; over 80% of them were found once. Approximately 5.3% of the sample is taken by the ten largest.

These data come from a study of cytomegalovirus exposure and HLA in healthy donors (dated by TCRdb to about 2017). Concerning the study at large: According to an earlier analysis of 587 of the donors, about 179 million T cells yielded roughly 100 million unique TCR beta sequences and approximately 300 Gb of sequence data. The study aimed to test whether signatures of past pathogen exposure could be identified by cataloging public T cell receptors. Every discovery cohort repertoire had been produced on one sequencing platform. Among 398 genotyped donors of the cohort, an average of approximately 250,000 unique TCR beta nucleotide sequences were sequenced per donor, roughly a sixth of them non-productive. A separate validation cohort of about 110 different subjects was used in addition to the roughly 700-subject first cohort. The genetic ancestry cluster associated with self-reported Caucasian donors included approximately 85% of the 398 genotyped donors. The later analysis used no new phenotypic data to find candidate immune exposures, relying instead on TCR beta sequences and their occurrence across donors. Donor age, sex, ethnicity and CMV serostatus were collected together with the repertoire data. A later analysis re-analyzed previously published TCR beta repertoires from 660 or so donors and added high-resolution HLA genotyping to study TCR occurrence patterns. To predict cytomegalovirus infection status, the study combined high-throughput TCR immunosequencing, statistical association of individual TCRs with disease status, and machine learning. HLA typing covered class I and class II loci at four-digit resolution. About 320 gigabases of sequencing data and tens of millions of unique TCR sequences were included in an early release covering under 650 HLA-typed donors. An earlier analysis of 587 of the donors used high-throughput TCR beta sequencing to judge whether each TCR beta V gene segment behaved as functional or pseudogenic. A later genetic analysis took genome-wide SNP genotypes for about 55% of the roughly 700 donors and used that subset as a discovery cohort. The number of typed donors differed by locus: 629-630 for A, B, C, DRB1 and DQB1; 500 to 550 for DQA1; about 600 for DPA1; and roughly 450 for DPB1. The study used immunosequencing to profile the T cell repertoires of some 600 subjects and linked those repertoires to cytomegalovirus serostatus. Four to six DR-DQ haplotypes were handled as single units for association and clustering, since linkage in the cohort was strong.

The cohort consisted of some 730 healthy bone marrow donors. All cohort members were sampled while nominally healthy, although unrecorded immune exposures were likely present. The donor was CMV seropositive and was included in the group of 290 or so seropositive cohort members. A peripheral blood sample was provided by each donor, and peripheral blood mononuclear cells were used for TCR beta sequencing. Genomic DNA extraction from the blood cell samples was performed with the Qiagen DNeasy Blood Extraction Kit. The paper's findings and limits, for the study overall: The 87-base-pair reads could not distinguish some IMGT-functional V segments, including TRBV6-2 and TRBV6-3, so those segments were excluded. Most TCR sequences were seen in very few donors, while some public TCRs were found in many individuals. Compared with the roughly 710-donor mean, donors in an Asian-associated ancestry cluster had fewer N-insertions in productive TCRs, according to a later genetic analysis. Because some donors lacked HLA typing at each locus, the association tests relied only on the typed subset. In the study, approximately 160 TCR beta chains were listed as associated with cytomegalovirus. The sequencing pipeline was judged likely to have produced a cluster of highly shared sequence variants as a technical artifact. Correlated functional status among segregating V segments might be attributable to linkage disequilibrium, but an unknown experimental factor could not be ruled out. An earlier analysis of 587 of the donors showed that most TCR beta V segments appeared in productive rearrangements either about 87% or about 30% of the time, which broadly matched IMGT annotations. A further reported finding was that TCR beta sequences accurately predicted the HLA-A and HLA-B alleles for most subjects in the first cohort. Several of the top co-occurrence clusters appeared to be linked to parvovirus B19, influenza, CMV and Epstein-Barr virus, according to a later analysis. A later analysis found that HLA-associated TCR beta chains were more clonally expanded and had lower generation probabilities than equally common non-associated chains. The earlier analysis of nearly 600 of the donors excluded some 15 rarely observed V segments, including chromosome 9 orphons, because counts were too low. The classifier was reported to diagnose cytomegalovirus status with high specificity and sensitivity in both the original and validation cohorts. CMV serostatus was the only immune exposure information available for the cohort. In a later analysis, TCR association rates were found to vary across HLA loci, with the most associated TCRs seen for DRB1 alleles and the fewest for HLA-C alleles. Three of the identified cytomegalovirus-associated TCR beta chains were confirmed in vitro to be specific for cytomegalovirus antigens. Strong co-occurrence of HLA alleles, especially DR and DQ, made assigning TCR associations to individual alleles difficult. The cohort was sequenced for TCR beta chains only, and without alpha or paired-chain data the features that could be detected were limited. Presence/absence analyses assumed roughly uniform sequencing depth across donors, an assumption that may not hold. According to a later analysis, most CMV-associated TCR beta chains appeared to be HLA-restricted, and the HLA associations seemed to be driven largely by CMV exposure. In a later analysis, around 17,000 TCR beta sequences were associated with specific HLA alleles at a false discovery rate of 0.05. In a later genetic analysis, a missense DCLRE1C variant was associated with V-gene and J-gene trimming of TCR beta chains, and the association was replicated in an independent cohort. It was suggested by the authors that the approach could potentially be generalized to other disease states and immunological phenotypes.

In this chain, TRBV4-2 is recombined with TRBJ2-1; a stretch of 10 junction bases matches TRBD2. The clonotype originates from a woman in her 40s in good health and CMV-seropositive. Sequenced input: PBMCs. This receptor carries the CDR3 CASSRLGTSDTNEQFF. Read as DNA, the sequence is TGTGCCAGCAGCCGTCTTGGGACTAGCGATACTAATGAGCAGTTCTTC.